This entry lists 5 T cell receptor beta chains sequenced from one sample in a study of control samples from healthy donors and cancer patients. Clones were read by immunoSEQ multiplex PCR, and TCRdb kept only the in-frame ones, dropping some. The data contain about 29,000 clones, roughly 85% of them singletons. Sequencing was done on a sample of formalin-fixed, paraffin-embedded tissue. The receptors were sampled from a female donor with melanoma.

This chain joins TRBV6-2 or TRBV6-3 and TRBJ1-1; the D gene is possibly TRBD1 (5 bases). Germline V gene data show CDR1 as MNHEY and CDR2 as SVGEGT. The CDR3 is made up of 17 amino acids. V lost 6 bases and J 3 bases, leaving 23 bases between the germline ends. The CDR3 protein is CASSRYPPTAVYTEAFF. Written as DNA, the CDR3 is TGTGCCAGCAGCCGTTACCCCCCGACAGCGGTTTACACTGAAGCTTTCTTT.

CDR3 DNA: TGTGCCAGCAGTGTAGCGGCGCAAATCGGGAACATTCAGTACTTC. Protein: CASSVAAQIGNIQYF. The chain has TRBV2 and TRBJ2-4; weak D call: TRBD2 (6 bases). There are 15 residues in the CDR3. Germline V gives CDR1 SNHLY, CDR2 FYNNEI. Trimming took off 4 bases at V and 7 bases at J, with 17 bases between the two ends.

This clone has only one observation. The chain recombines TRBV15 with TRBJ2-7, with 13 bases identical to TRBD2. This CDR3 contains 17 residues. The germline V gene has CDR1 LNHNV and CDR2 YYDKDF (reference sequence). After removal of 1 base from V and 2 bases from J, the junction contained 5 bases not matched to a gene. The chain's CDR3 is CATSRGTSGRSAYEQYF. Written as DNA, the CDR3 is TGTGCCACCAGCAGAGGGACTAGCGGGAGATCGGCCTACGAGCAGTACTTC.

The CDR3 DNA sequence: TGTGCCATCAGCTTAGACAGAAAGGCTGAAGCTTTCTTT. Protein product: CAISLDRKAEAFF. The chain joins TRBV10-3 to TRBJ1-1, with D possibly TRBD1 on 5 matching bases. The CDR3 consists of 13 residues. In germline, CDR1 is ENHRY, CDR2 SYGVKD. Trimming left V 6 bases short and J 6 bases short, with 14 bases between.

The chain couples TRBV5-1 to TRBJ2-7; TRBD2 matches at 8 bases. Germline assignment: CDR1 SGHRS and CDR2 YFSETQ. After removal of 4 bases from V and 3 bases from J, the junction contained 3 bases not matched to a gene. The CDR3 totals 13 residues. CDR3 region: CASSREGNYEQYF. The DNA of the CDR3 is TGCGCCAGCAGCCGGGAGGGGAACTACGAGCAGTACTTC.